Below, one T cell receptor (beta chain) is given with its context. The data were obtained in a study of CD8 T cells in Susac syndrome. Random hexamers were used to reverse transcribe the RNA input (roughly 0.5 to 1 ug). A multiplex approach, immunoSEQ multiplex PCR, amplified TCR beta CDR3 across 54 Vbeta and 13 Jbeta. TCRdb processed the immunoSEQ multiplex PCR reads anew with MiXCR; each CDR3 protein has one entry. The table has nearly 25,000 distinct CDR3 sequences, roughly 95% seen once; the top ten hold 0.63%. The CDR3 spans 13 residues. Germline V gene data show CDR1 as SGHDT and CDR2 as YYEEEE. The V and J ends lost 1 base and 1 base respectively, with 6 bases between them.

The sample comprised CD8+ T cells from PBMCs. This chain connects TRBV5-6 to TRBJ2-7; no definite D call. This clonotype was obtained from a human donor with Susac syndrome. This CDR3 reads CASSLMGSYEQYF. The CDR3 DNA is TGTGCCAGCAGCTTGATGGGTTCCTACGAGCAGTACTTC.